The present T cell receptor (beta chain) was sequenced within a study of identical twins. This clonotype was recorded at least ten times. CDR1 is ENHRY, CDR2 SYGVKD, per germline. The V and J ends lost 3 bases and 2 bases respectively, with 7 bases between them. The CDR3 contains 14 residues. In TCRdb, the 5' RACE reads were re-called with MiXCR into one record per CDR3 protein. This sample carries around 240,000 distinct CDR3 sequences, 10% of them seen once, and the ten largest clones take 9% to 10%. V gene TRBV10-3 combines with J gene TRBJ2-2; a weak D match, TRBD1 (5 bases). This receptor was taken from a man aged 45-65 years in good health. Material for sequencing was memory T cells sorted from blood. CDR3 coding DNA: TGTGCCATCAGTGACCAGGGAAACACCGGGGAGCTGTTTTTT. This translates into CAISDQGNTGELFF.